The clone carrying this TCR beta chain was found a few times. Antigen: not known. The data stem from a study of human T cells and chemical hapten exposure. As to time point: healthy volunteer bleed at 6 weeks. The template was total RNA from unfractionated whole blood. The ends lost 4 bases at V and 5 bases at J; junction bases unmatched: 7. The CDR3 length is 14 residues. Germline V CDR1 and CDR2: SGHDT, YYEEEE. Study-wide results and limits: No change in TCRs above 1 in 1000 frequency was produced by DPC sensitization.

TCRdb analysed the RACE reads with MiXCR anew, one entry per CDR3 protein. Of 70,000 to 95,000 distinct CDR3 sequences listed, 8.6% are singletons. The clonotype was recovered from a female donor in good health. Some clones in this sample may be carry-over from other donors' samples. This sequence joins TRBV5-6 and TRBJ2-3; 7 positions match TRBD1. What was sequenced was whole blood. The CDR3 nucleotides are TGTGCCAGCAGCCCTACAGGGGTTGAAGATACGCAGTATTTT. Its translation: CASSPTGVEDTQYF.